This passage covers 17 T cell receptor beta chains from one sample sequenced in a study of blood T cell repertoires in COVID-19. Assay: immunoSEQ multiplex PCR; the TCRdb copy retains only in-frame clones and omits some. The data show 160,000 or so clones, around 89% seen once. The source material was peripheral blood. These receptor sequences come from a man aged 55 to 70 with acute or convalescent COVID-19.

This chain links TRBV24-1 with TRBJ2-4, with 9 bases lining up with TRBD1. In germline, CDR1 is KGHDR, CDR2 SFDVKD. The V segment lost 4 bases and the J segment 6 bases; nucleotides outside the gene matches: 3. The CDR3 sequence is 14 residues long. CDR3 sequence: CATSDVDRGNIQYF. CDR3 sequence (DNA): TGTGCCACCAGTGACGTGGACAGGGGAAACATTCAGTACTTC.

V usage is TRBV27 and J usage is TRBJ1-3; D unclear. Germline CDR1 MNHEY, CDR2 SMNVEV (reference sequence). Trimming shortened V by 5 bases and J by 1 base, and 6 bases separated the two germline ends. The CDR3 has 13 residues. Here the CDR3 DNA reads TGTGCCAGCAGTCCGGGGTCTGGAAACACCATATATTTT. Residues: CASSPGSGNTIYF.

The chain combines TRBV5-1 with TRBJ2-5, with TRBD2 identical over 14 bases. V shed 4 bases and J 4 bases; nucleotides not matched to a gene: 9. The CDR3 loop spans 17 amino acids. The germline V gene has CDR1 SGHRS and CDR2 YFSETQ. CDR3 DNA: TGCGCCAGCAGCCTAGGACTAGCGGGGGGTCTAAGAGAGACCCAGTACTTC. Amino acids: CASSLGLAGGLRETQYF.

CDR3: CASRTGGNYGYTF. DNA for the CDR3: TGTGCCAGCAGGACCGGGGGAAACTATGGCTACACCTTC. This rearrangement joins TRBV27 to TRBJ1-2; tentative D call: TRBD1 (5 bases). Trimming left V 6 bases short and J 2 bases short, with 10 bases between. In germline, CDR1 is MNHEY, CDR2 SMNVEV (reference sequence). CDR3 length: 13 amino acids.

V and J are TRBV2 and TRBJ1-5; perhaps TRBD1 as D (5 bases). Trimming took off 0 bases at V and 5 bases at J, with 17 bases between the two ends. CDR1 SNHLY and CDR2 FYNNEI come from the germline V gene. This CDR3 region has 17 residues. The CDR3 protein is CASSEARMQGPHQPQHF. The DNA of the CDR3 is TGTGCCAGCAGTGAAGCGCGGATGCAGGGCCCCCATCAGCCCCAGCATTTT. Using reference TRBV2 and TRBJ1-5 for the parts outside the CDR3, the full variable domain is EPEVTQTPSHQVTQMGQEVILRCVPISNHLYFYWYRQILGQKVEFLVSFYNNEISEKSEIFDDQFSVERPDGSNFTLKIRSTKLEDSAMYFCASSEARMQGPHQPQHFGDGTRLSIL.

This sequence joins TRBV24-1 and TRBJ1-1, with 7 bases matching TRBD1. The ends lost 4 bases at V and 6 bases at J; junction bases unmatched: 4. The germline CDR1 and CDR2 sequences are KGHDR and SFDVKD. This CDR3 has 13 residues. CDR3 sequence (DNA): TGTGCCACCAGTGACCGACAGGGAGCTGAAGCTTTCTTT. Its protein product is CATSDRQGAEAFF.

The chain is built from TRBV24-1 and TRBJ2-1, with D possibly TRBD2 on 6 matching bases. The CDR3 is made up of 17 amino acids. The V and J ends lost 2 bases and 2 bases respectively, with 15 bases between them. Germline CDR1 is KGHDR and CDR2 is SFDVKD. The CDR3: CATSDSGKRAAYNEQFF. DNA for the CDR3: TGTGCCACCAGTGATTCGGGCAAGCGGGCCGCCTACAATGAGCAGTTCTTC.

This chain links TRBV27 with TRBJ2-1; weak D call: TRBD1 (6 bases). The CDR3 loop spans 16 amino acids. Germline V CDR1 and CDR2: MNHEY, SMNVEV (reference sequence). The V end lost 6 bases, the J end lost 2 bases, and 17 bases lay between the germline ends. In DNA, the CDR3 is TGTGCCAGCAGATTACAGGGTCTTTCCGCCTACAATGAGCAGTTCTTC. The encoded protein is CASRLQGLSAYNEQFF.

The CDR3 loop reads CSVVTGGNAYEQYF. CDR3 bases: TGCAGCGTAGTCACAGGGGGCAACGCCTACGAGCAGTACTTC. The rearrangement links TRBV29-1 to TRBJ2-7, with 9 bases identical to TRBD1. The length of the CDR3 is 14 residues. Trimming removed 6 bases from V and 2 bases from J; junction bases left unmatched: 8. Germline CDR1 reads SQVTM; CDR2 reads ANQGSEA.

This chain connects TRBV27 to TRBJ1-5, with 9 bases that match TRBD1. V lost 5 bases and J lost 0; bases outside the gene matches: 8. Germline CDR1 is MNHEY and CDR2 is SMNVEV (reference sequence). The CDR3 length is 17 residues. The CDR3 loop reads CASSPQDRGISNQPQHF. The DNA for the CDR3 is TGTGCCAGCAGTCCCCAGGACAGGGGAATTAGCAATCAGCCCCAGCATTTT.

In its sample, this clone was seen once. The chain links TRBV18 to TRBJ1-2, with 7 bases aligning to TRBD1. Germline assignment: CDR1 KGHSH and CDR2 LQKENI. The CDR3 runs 15 residues. V lost 1 base to trimming and J lost 2 bases; unmatched junction nucleotides: 4. CDR3 amino acids: CASSPLDRANYGYTF. The CDR3 DNA follows: TGTGCCAGCTCACCACTAGACAGGGCAAACTATGGCTACACCTTC.

V is TRBV30 and J is TRBJ1-2, with D tentatively TRBD1 (5 bases). The CDR3 is 12 amino acids. Germline loops: CDR1 GTSNPN, CDR2 SVGIG (reference sequence). Trimming took off 0 bases at V and 4 bases at J, with 6 bases between the two ends. The CDR3, as DNA: TGTGCCTGGAGTGTTGGGGCCTATGGCTACACCTTC. It yields the protein CAWSVGAYGYTF.

The chain carries TRBV24-1 and TRBJ1-2, with a weak D call TRBD1 (5 bases). This CDR3 contains 13 residues. V was shortened by 4 bases and J by 4 bases, with 9 bases between the two germline ends. CDR1 and CDR2 (germline): KGHDR, SFDVKD. This CDR3 reads CATSDPTVYGYTF. The DNA for the CDR3 is TGTGCCACCAGTGACCCGACAGTCTATGGCTACACCTTC.

V is TRBV3-1 (or the pseudogene TRBV3-2) and J is TRBJ2-3, with 9 bases fitting TRBD2. With 0 bases clipped from V and 0 bases from J, the junction kept 10 bases outside the gene matches. Germline V gene sequence: CDR1 LGHDT, CDR2 YNNKEL (reference sequence). The CDR3 spans 19 residues. CDR3 nucleotides: TGTGCCAGCAGCCAAGAGAGCGGGGGGCTTTACTCTAGCACAGATACGCAGTATTTT. Its translation is CASSQESGGLYSSTDTQYF.

V gene TRBV6-5 combines with J gene TRBJ2-2; the D gene is possibly TRBD1 (7 bases). Germline V gives CDR1 MNHEY, CDR2 SVGAGI. V shed 4 bases and J shed 6 bases, with 12 bases lying between them. This CDR3 is 14 amino acids long. In nucleotides, the CDR3 is TGTGCCAGCAGTTCCACAGGGGACTCCGGGGAGCTGTTTTTT. Protein: CASSSTGDSGELFF.

A single count supports this clone. The CDR3 region has the DNA TGTGCCAGCAGCGTTCCGGGACAGGGCTCTAAAGGGCTAGATGAAAAACTGTTTTTT. This translates into CASSVPGQGSKGLDEKLFF. J is TRBJ1-4 and V is TRBV5-4, with 9 positions matching TRBD1. The V segment lost 4 bases and the J segment 6 bases; nucleotides outside the gene matches: 19. CDR3 length equals 19 residues. The V gene's germline CDR1 is SGHNT and CDR2 YYREEE (reference sequence).

The chain has TRBV21-1 and TRBJ1-1; TRBD1, the D gene given by the table, was not confirmed from the DNA. TRBV21-1 corresponds to a pseudogene. CDR3 length equals 16 residues. Here the CDR3 reads CASSTQTGRGNTEAFF. CDR3 coding DNA: TGTGCCAGCAGTACCCAGACAGGGAGAGGGAACACTGAAGCTTTCTTT.